The clone carrying this T cell receptor (beta chain) was found a few times. Recipient blood drawn about 28 days pretransplant and days 30, 100, 180 after. Generated by immunoSEQ multiplex PCR, the TCRdb table keeps only in-frame clones and is missing some. This repertoire shows some 3,000 clones, approximately 84% found once; its top ten account for approximately 36%. In germline, CDR1 is LNHDA, CDR2 SQIVND (reference sequence). The junction had 4 bases not matched to a gene; V was cut back by 6 bases and J by 8 bases. The CDR3 contains 12 residues. This entry comes from a study of T cell clonotyping in hematopoietic cell transplantation.

This clonotype was obtained from a male patient aged 60-69 years who had an allogeneic stem cell transplant, so T cells may come from the graft donor. Some clones in this sample may be carry-over from other donors' samples. The material sequenced was peripheral blood mononuclear cells, taken 180 days after allogeneic stem cell transplant. The chain has TRBV19 and TRBJ2-1; 7 nucleotides line up with TRBD1. DNA for the CDR3: TGTGCCAGTAGGACAGGGATCCATGAGCAGTTCTTC. Translated, it gives CASRTGIHEQFF. Supplemented by reference TRBV19 and TRBJ2-1, the full variable domain reads DGGITQSPKYLFRKEGQNVTLSCEQNLNHDAMYWYRQDPGQGLRLIYYSQIVNDFQKGDIAEGYSVSREKKESFPLTVTSAQKNPTAFYLCASRTGIHEQFFGPGTRLTVL.